The source of this T cell receptor beta chain is a study of OX40 agonist ivuxolimab in advanced cancers. Study-wide context: Three patients showed partial responses: one hepatocellular carcinoma and two cutaneous melanoma cases.

Blood specimens came from baseline, cycle 4 day 1, and cycle 7 day 1. The CDR3 contains 16 residues. The junction had 8 bases not matched to a gene; V was cut back by 1 base and J by 4 bases. Germline CDR1 LGHNA, CDR2 YSLEER. Method: immunoSEQ multiplex PCR; TCRdb's copy keeps in-frame clones and lacks some. The table records over 65,000 clones, around 83% of them present only once. This receptor was taken from an adult with an advanced solid tumor such as melanoma, head and neck, liver or kidney cancer. The gene calls are TRBV4-3 and TRBJ2-7, with TRBD2 identical over 9 bases. The sample here was CD4+ or CD8+ T cells sorted from blood, taken in a trial of the OX40 agonist ivuxolimab. CDR3 sequence: CASSQGGSGGPYEQYF. The CDR3, as DNA: TGCGCCAGCAGCCAAGGTGGTAGCGGGGGACCTTACGAGCAGTACTTC.